The subject of this entry is one T cell receptor (beta chain). Antigen unknown. The germline gives CDR1 SGHDN, CDR2 FVKESK. V lost 4 bases to trimming and J lost 5 bases; unmatched junction nucleotides: 9. This CDR3 spans 17 amino acids. Profiling relied on immunoSEQ multiplex PCR, and the TCRdb table lists in-frame clones only, not all of them. The data show approximately 74,000 clones, approximately 90% seen once. The source of the sample is a study of OX40 agonist ivuxolimab in advanced cancers. Across the study: Patients in dose escalation had liver, melanoma, kidney or head and neck cancers. Study-level results: Averaging showed that CD8+ T cells had more expanded clones than CD4+ did. Expansion of clones was among the lowest in partial responders at 0.1-3.0 mg/kg. At 0.1 to 3.0 mg/kg, clonal expansion of CD4+ and CD8+ blood T cells had occurred by week 6.

The V gene is TRBV14, the J gene TRBJ2-1, with 12 bases lining up with TRBD2. This receptor was taken from an adult with an advanced solid tumor such as melanoma, head and neck, liver or kidney cancer. The sample here was CD4+ or CD8+ T cells sorted from blood, taken in a trial of the OX40 agonist ivuxolimab. The CDR3 coding sequence is TGTGCCAGCAGCCCAAGATTCCTAGCGGGAGGGGACAATGAGCAGTTCTTC. Translation: CASSPRFLAGGDNEQFF.